A few counts support the clone carrying this T cell receptor (beta chain). Antigen specificity is unknown. Investigators reverse transcribed all isolated RNA, so they sequenced expressed TCRB transcripts. Naive, central memory and regulatory T cell samples averaged about 3.57 million reads. TCRdb keeps only in-frame clones here, not all; method: immunoSEQ multiplex PCR. Of about 210,000 clones listed, roughly a tenth are singletons. Germline loops: CDR1 SGHTA, CDR2 FQGNSA. V was cut by 5 bases and J by 12 bases, with 20 bases left in between. This CDR3 spans 14 amino acids. The data stem from a study of beta chain features in type 1 diabetes. Study in general: Analysis included over 90 million sorted cells drawn from all samples.

Overall study results and limits: Researchers report that Type 1 diabetes patients had moderately but significantly shorter TCRB CDR3s across all four CD4+ subsets.

This chain links TRBV7-2 with TRBJ2-1; D might be TRBD1 or TRBD2, each matching 5 bases. This TCR came from a man aged 18 to 30 in good health. The sequenced material came from central memory CD4+ T cells from blood. CDR3 protein: CASSPSRDLPVQFF. CDR3 nucleotide sequence: TGTGCCAGCAGCCCCAGTAGGGACCTCCCCGTGCAGTTCTTC.